This entry features one T cell receptor (beta chain) sequence. This clone has ten or more counts. This receptor's antigen is unknown. No base quality values were provided; no much bigger clone lies one nucleotide off. This entry is derived from a study of T cell responses to AZD1222 COVID-19 vaccine (dated by TCRdb to the early 2020s). General notes on the study: A total of over 230 trial participants underwent TCR sequencing, of whom about 210 had received two doses of AZD1222 and about 25 had received two doses of the MenACWY control vaccine. Enrollment into the trials was organized by age into subgroups of 18-55, 56-69 and 70-plus years, and those subgroups contained roughly 150, 30 and 60 TCR-sequenced participants, respectively.

Findings and caveats that apply to the study as a whole: No day 14 peak-response samples were available, so repertoires were characterized only after the peak T cell response. Conclusions about previously exposed vaccinees are limited, since just six or seven AZD1222 recipients were seropositive for SARS-CoV-2 at baseline. The 56-69-year group was small, and its depth increase did not reach significance, likely because of low power. The vaccine-associated CD4 TCRs covered the entire spike protein, and the dominant responses fell in regions 160-218 and 743-854. Most participants were white British and females outnumbered males, and the authors suggested that clonal diversity may have been underestimated. Epitopes outside the regions mutated in the B.1.351 and B.1.1.7 variants were reportedly recognized by nearly half of the unique spike-specific TCRs. A significant rise in spike-specific TCR breadth and depth was observed after two AZD1222 doses relative to day 0 and relative to MenACWY recipients.

The CDR3 regions of human TCRbeta chains were subjected to immunosequencing. The authors' pipeline ran thus. TCRs in the repertoires were matched against a reference library of SARS-CoV-2-specific TCRs that had been generated with the MIRA antigen-specificity platform. Breadth was defined as the fraction of unique TCRs that were SARS-CoV-2-associated, and depth was defined as the fraction of total T cells that were SARS-CoV-2-associated. Using the MIRA data, each spike-specific TCR was mapped to the spike region that the TCR reacts to and placed in a CD4 or CD8 class. Log10-transformed breadth and depth values were compared by one-way ANOVA with Sidak's multiple comparisons tests. TCRdb provides this immuneACCESS table in a form limited to in-frame rearrangements. Some clones are lacking; in checked studies, under half of them reflect an unresolved V gene, and why the rest are absent is not known. V and J calls plus clone size are reproduced from that table; the DNA served to infer D and trimming. This sample comprises around 130,000 clones, 88% of them detected only once. 18% of the sample comes from the top ten.

CDR1 and CDR2 are drawn from the germline V gene: SGHRS, YFSETQ. From the cysteine up to the phenylalanine, the CDR3 has a length of 14 residues. Only the CDR3 DNA stays, 42 bases, in frame from base 1. At the junction V is shortened by 4 bases and J by 4 bases, with 14 bases in between. The label giving this sample's time point can be read as: baseline before first vaccination. What the treatment or condition label conveys for this sample: meningococcal conjugate vaccine given as trial control. Vaccinee samples came from UK trials COV001 and COV002, including a single-blind randomized controlled phase 2/3 trial of AZD1222 (ChAdOx1 nCoV-19) in healthy adults. For TCRbeta chain sequencing, PBMC samples were collected from trial participants at day 0 and at day 28 after the second dose.

The clonotype was recovered from an adult in good health. This material consisted of peripheral blood, taken on day 0 of MenACWY control vaccination. Recombination connected TRBV5-1 to TRBJ1-1; the D gene is unclear. The bases read TGCGCCAGCAGCGGACGCTGGGGAGGCACTGAAGCTTTCTTT. Its product reads: CASSGRWGGTEAFF.